Listed below are T cell receptor beta chains from one sample, sequenced in a study of T cell repertoires in cytomegalovirus infection. TCRdb re-called the reads with MiXCR, one entry per CDR3 protein. The sample has fewer than 850,000 distinct CDR3 sequences, 25% to 35% seen once. These TCRs' antigens remain unknown. The input for sequencing was cultured CD8+ T cells from PBMCs, taken from culture after CMV antigen stimulation. The receptors were gathered from a human donor in good health (CMV status not recorded). Some clones in this sample may be carry-over from other donors' samples. The CDR3 runs from the conserved cysteine through the conserved F or W. A D gene is named only where the DNA matches it firmly. For some rows the clone size is stated as once, few or many, or as a class when expanded; others skip it.

v_call	d_call	clone_size	j_call	cdr3_aa	cdr3_nt
TRBV27	TRBD2	-	TRBJ2-3	CASRVAGGVTDTQYF	TGTGCCAGCAGAGTAGCGGGGGGGGTCACAGATACGCAGTATTTT
TRBV4-2	-	-	TRBJ1-2	CASSQDGEFPGENYGYTF	TGTGCCAGCAGCCAAGATGGAGAGTTTCCGGGGGAGAACTATGGCTACACCTTC
TRBV7-9	TRBD2	few	TRBJ2-3	CASSHHSISGGQLDTQYF	TGTGCCAGCAGCCATCATTCGATAAGCGGGGGGCAACTAGATACGCAGTATTTT
TRBV27	TRBD1	-	TRBJ2-2	CASSFLLYRGHTGELFF	TGTGCCAGCAGTTTCTTACTTTACAGGGGGCACACCGGGGAGCTGTTTTTT
TRBV15	TRBD1	-	TRBJ1-1	CATSRDRGQATEAFF	TGTGCCACCAGCAGAGATCGCGGACAGGCCACTGAAGCTTTCTTT
TRBV20-1	-	-	TRBJ2-1	CSAREGPSAHNEQFF	TGCAGTGCTAGAGAAGGGCCTAGCGCACACAATGAGCAGTTCTTC
TRBV5-6	-	-	TRBJ2-1	CASSGDPSSYNEQFF	TGTGCCAGCAGTGGGGACCCGAGCTCCTACAATGAGCAGTTCTTC
TRBV6-6	-	few	TRBJ1-5	CASSYVADKNQPQHF	TGTGCCAGCAGTTACGTCGCGGACAAAAATCAGCCCCAGCATTTT
TRBV7-8	TRBD1	many	TRBJ2-7	CASSLEGQGVYEQYF	TGTGCCAGCAGCTTAGAGGGACAGGGGGTTTACGAGCAGTACTTC
TRBV7-6	TRBD2	many	TRBJ2-5	CASSYRGGDQETQYF	TGTGCCAGCAGTTATCGGGGGGGGGACCAAGAGACCCAGTACTTC
TRBV12-3/TRBV12-4	TRBD1	many	TRBJ1-6	CASSSRTGQYGNSPLHF	TGTGCCAGCAGTAGCAGAACGGGACAGTATGGGAATTCACCCCTCCACTTT
TRBV24-1	-	few	TRBJ1-1	CATRSGQDEAFF	TGTGCCACCAGAAGTGGGCAAGATGAAGCTTTCTTT
TRBV20-1	TRBD2	many	TRBJ2-5	CSARDLVAGGDQETQYF	TGCAGTGCTAGAGATTTGGTAGCGGGGGGGGACCAAGAGACCCAGTACTTC
TRBV27	TRBD1	few	TRBJ2-2	CASRGQFTGELFF	TGTGCCAGCAGGGGACAGTTCACCGGGGAGCTGTTTTTT
TRBV19	TRBD1	-	TRBJ1-1	CASSNHDRGYAEAFF	TGTGCCAGTAGTAATCACGACAGGGGTTACGCTGAAGCTTTCTTT
TRBV19	TRBD1	few	TRBJ2-1	CASSIGGQPYNEQFF	TGTGCCAGTAGTATAGGGGGACAGCCTTACAATGAGCAGTTCTTC
TRBV11-2	-	-	TRBJ1-5	CASSLADRVNQPQHF	TGTGCCAGCAGCTTAGCGGACAGAGTCAATCAGCCCCAGCATTTT
TRBV7-8	-	once	TRBJ2-7	CASSLGPTWDEQYF	TGTGCCAGCAGCTTAGGGCCCACCTGGGACGAGCAGTACTTC
TRBV19	-	-	TRBJ2-5	CASSLGWQRRETQYF	TGTGCCAGTAGCCTAGGGTGGCAGCGGCGAGAGACCCAGTACTTC
TRBV7-9	TRBD1	-	TRBJ1-2	CASSLTGGPSNYGYTF	TGTGCCAGCAGCTTAACAGGGGGTCCATCTAACTATGGCTACACCTTC
TRBV7-9	-	few	TRBJ2-7	CASSFEEIYEQYF	TGTGCCAGCAGCTTCGAGGAGATCTACGAGCAGTACTTC
TRBV19	-	once	TRBJ1-1	CASSIMGLNTEAFF	TGTGCCAGTAGTATAATGGGGCTAAACACTGAAGCTTTCTTT
TRBV27	-	few	TRBJ2-1	CATTVGNEQFF	TGTGCCACCACGGTAGGCAATGAGCAGTTCTTC
TRBV2	TRBD1	-	TRBJ2-1	CATLGYSESDRGTYNEQFF	TGTGCCACCCTAGGGTACTCAGAAAGTGACAGGGGCACCTACAATGAGCAGTTCTTC
TRBV7-6	TRBD1	-	TRBJ2-7	CASSSTSGTATYEQYF	TGTGCCAGCAGCTCAACTTCCGGGACAGCAACCTACGAGCAGTACTTC
TRBV6-4	-	many	TRBJ2-2	CASSESGGGAGELFF	TGTGCCAGCAGTGAATCTGGGGGAGGAGCCGGGGAGCTGTTTTTT
TRBV7-6	-	-	TRBJ2-2	CASSSPKGPTDTGELFF	TGTGCCAGCAGCTCCCCAAAGGGTCCCACGGACACCGGGGAGCTGTTTTTT
TRBV19	TRBD1	-	TRBJ1-1	CASSIARTGPRDTEAFF	TGTGCCAGTAGTATAGCTAGGACAGGTCCTAGGGACACTGAAGCTTTCTTT
TRBV4-1	-	-	TRBJ2-7	CASSLVGGNEQYF	TGCGCCAGCAGCCTCGTCGGAGGAAACGAGCAGTACTTC
TRBV29-1	-	few	TRBJ2-2	CSVEGLTGELFF	TGCAGCGTTGAGGGTCTTACCGGGGAGCTGTTTTTT
TRBV7-9	-	-	TRBJ1-5	CASSFKDGPQHF	TGTGCCAGCAGCTTTAAGGATGGGCCCCAGCATTTT
TRBV3-1	-	-	TRBJ2-7	CASSQDFRGDEQYF	TGTGCCAGCAGCCAAGATTTCAGGGGTGACGAGCAGTACTTC
TRBV7-8	-	-	TRBJ2-4	CASSARHDGKNIQYF	TGTGCCAGCAGCGCCCGACATGATGGCAAAAACATTCAGTACTTC
TRBV7-6	-	-	TRBJ1-3	CASSGGRGRYGNTIYF	TGTGCCAGCAGCGGGGGGCGGGGACGCTACGGAAACACCATATATTTT
TRBV20-1	-	few	TRBJ2-3	CSALSPNGEPDTQYF	TGCAGTGCTCTATCCCCCAACGGAGAGCCAGATACGCAGTATTTT
TRBV25-1	-	-	TRBJ1-2	CASRKTFSGQGHYGYTF	TGTGCCAGCAGAAAAACGTTTTCCGGGCAGGGGCACTATGGCTACACCTTC
TRBV5-4	-	-	TRBJ2-5	CASSWGTGTTDF	-
TRBV7-9	TRBD1	many	TRBJ2-4	CASSSPRDRGPLPKNIQYF	TGTGCCAGCAGCTCGCCCCGGGACAGGGGCCCACTCCCCAAAAACATTCAGTACTTC
TRBV12-3/TRBV12-4	-	-	TRBJ1-2	CASNATGDYGYTF	TGTGCCAGCAATGCGACAGGTGACTATGGCTACACCTTC
TRBV29-1	TRBD1	-	TRBJ2-1	CSADRGAYNEQFF	TGCAGCGCCGACAGGGGCGCATACAATGAGCAGTTCTTC
TRBV27	-	many	TRBJ1-2	CASSSQGGYGYTF	TGTGCCAGCAGTTCGCAGGGCGGCTATGGCTACACCTTC
TRBV7-9	-	-	TRBJ2-3	CASKDGSLSTDTQYF	TGTGCCAGCAAGGACGGTAGCCTTAGCACAGATACGCAGTATTTT
TRBV7-9	-	few	TRBJ2-3	CASSYQTDTQYF	TGTGCCAGCAGCTACCAAACAGATACGCAGTATTTT
TRBV4-1	-	-	TRBJ1-6	CASSQGGTLNSPLHF	TGCGCCAGCAGCCAAGGCGGGACCCTAAATTCACCCCTCCACTTT
TRBV12-3/TRBV12-4	-	-	TRBJ2-3	CASSPIAVSTDTQYF	TGTGCCAGCAGTCCGATAGCGGTGTCCACAGATACGCAGTATTTT
TRBV27	TRBD2	many	TRBJ2-1	CASSLRTSGTEQFF	TGTGCCAGCAGTTTAAGGACTAGCGGAACCGAGCAGTTCTTC
TRBV29-1	TRBD1	-	TRBJ2-1	CSVRDRGYNEQFF	TGCAGCGTCCGGGACAGGGGCTACAATGAGCAGTTCTTC
TRBV15	TRBD1	-	TRBJ1-4	CATGLGQGIYEKLFF	TGTGCCACCGGCCTAGGACAGGGAATTTATGAAAAACTGTTTTTT